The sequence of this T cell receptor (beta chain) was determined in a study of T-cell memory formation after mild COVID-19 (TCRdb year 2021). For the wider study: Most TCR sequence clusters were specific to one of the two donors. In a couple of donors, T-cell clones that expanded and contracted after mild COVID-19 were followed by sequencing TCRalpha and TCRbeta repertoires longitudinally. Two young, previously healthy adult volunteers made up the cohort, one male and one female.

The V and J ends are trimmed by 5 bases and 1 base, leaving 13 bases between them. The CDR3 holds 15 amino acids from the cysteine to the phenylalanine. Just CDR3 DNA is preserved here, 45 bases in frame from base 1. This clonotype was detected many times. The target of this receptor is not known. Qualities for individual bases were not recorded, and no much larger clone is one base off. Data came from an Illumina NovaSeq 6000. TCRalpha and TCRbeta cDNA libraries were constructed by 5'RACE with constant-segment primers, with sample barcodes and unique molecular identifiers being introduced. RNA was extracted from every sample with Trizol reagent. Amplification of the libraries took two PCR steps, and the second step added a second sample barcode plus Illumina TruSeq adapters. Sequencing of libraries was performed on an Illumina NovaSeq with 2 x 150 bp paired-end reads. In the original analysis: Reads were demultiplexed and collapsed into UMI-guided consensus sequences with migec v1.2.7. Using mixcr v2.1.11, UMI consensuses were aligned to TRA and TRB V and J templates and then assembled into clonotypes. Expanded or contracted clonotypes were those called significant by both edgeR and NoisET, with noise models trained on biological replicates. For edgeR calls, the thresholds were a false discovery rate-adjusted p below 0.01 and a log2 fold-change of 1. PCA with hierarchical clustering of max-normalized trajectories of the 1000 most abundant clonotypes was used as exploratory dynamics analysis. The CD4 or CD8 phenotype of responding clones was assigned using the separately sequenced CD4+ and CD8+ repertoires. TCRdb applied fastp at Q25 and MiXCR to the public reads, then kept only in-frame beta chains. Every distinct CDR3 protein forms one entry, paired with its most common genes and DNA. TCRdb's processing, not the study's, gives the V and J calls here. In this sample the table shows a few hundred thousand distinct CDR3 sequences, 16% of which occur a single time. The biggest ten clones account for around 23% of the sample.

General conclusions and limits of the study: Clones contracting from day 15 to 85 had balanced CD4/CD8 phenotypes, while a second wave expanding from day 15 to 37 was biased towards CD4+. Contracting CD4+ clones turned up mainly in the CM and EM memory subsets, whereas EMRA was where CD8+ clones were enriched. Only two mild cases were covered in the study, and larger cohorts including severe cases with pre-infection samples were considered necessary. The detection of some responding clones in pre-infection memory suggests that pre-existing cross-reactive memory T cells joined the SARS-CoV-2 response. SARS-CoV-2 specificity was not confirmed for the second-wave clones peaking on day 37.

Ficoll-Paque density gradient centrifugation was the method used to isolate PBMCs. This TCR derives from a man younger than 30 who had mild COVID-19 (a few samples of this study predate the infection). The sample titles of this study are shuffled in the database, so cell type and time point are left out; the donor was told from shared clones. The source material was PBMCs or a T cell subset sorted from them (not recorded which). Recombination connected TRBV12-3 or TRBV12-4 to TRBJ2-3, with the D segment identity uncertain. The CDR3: CASSPYLKRTDTQYF. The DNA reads TGTGCCAGCAGTCCATACTTAAAGCGCACAGATACGCAGTATTTT.